These T cell receptor beta chains were read from a single sample in a study of cytomegalovirus exposure and HLA in healthy donors. Assay: immunoSEQ multiplex PCR; the TCRdb copy retains only in-frame clones and omits some. The sample includes approximately 170,000 clones, around four fifths seen only once; the top ten take around 1.3%. Sequenced material: PBMCs. All receptors come from a boy younger than 10 in good health and CMV-seronegative. The CDR3 runs from the conserved cysteine through the conserved F or W. Each record gives: D gene, clone size, J gene, V gene, CDR3 DNA, CDR3 protein. D genes are given only for firm matches. Part of the rows lack a size; the others show once, few, many or a class for expanded clones.

D gene: .; clone size: once; J gene: TRBJ2-7; V gene: TRBV28; CDR3 DNA: TGTGCCAGCAGTTTACCGGGACATGGTGCCGAGCAGTACTTC; CDR3 protein: CASSLPGHGAEQYF
D gene: TRBD1; clone size: .; J gene: TRBJ1-2; V gene: TRBV19; CDR3 DNA: TGTGCCAGTAGTACGTCTGCGGGACAGCTCTATGGCTACACCTTC; CDR3 protein: CASSTSAGQLYGYTF
D gene: TRBD1; clone size: .; J gene: TRBJ1-4; V gene: TRBV29-1; CDR3 DNA: TGCAGCGTTGACGAGACAGGGGCTAATGAAAAACTGTTTTTT; CDR3 protein: CSVDETGANEKLFF
D gene: .; clone size: .; J gene: TRBJ1-2; V gene: TRBV7-9; CDR3 DNA: TGTGCCAGCACTACCAGACCCGGACATCATGGCTACACCTTC; CDR3 protein: CASTTRPGHHGYTF
D gene: .; clone size: .; J gene: TRBJ1-2; V gene: TRBV7-9; CDR3 DNA: TGTGCCAGCAGCTCATTTTATGGCTACACCTTC; CDR3 protein: CASSSFYGYTF
D gene: .; clone size: .; J gene: TRBJ1-1; V gene: TRBV15; CDR3 DNA: TGTGCCACCAGAGGCACTGAGGCAGCCCTGGAGAACACTGAAGCTTTCTTT; CDR3 protein: CATRGTEAALENTEAFF
D gene: TRBD2; clone size: .; J gene: TRBJ2-3; V gene: TRBV7-6; CDR3 DNA: TGTGCCAGCAGTCAAACTAGCGGGGGGGCCTTCTTAGATACGCAGTATTTT; CDR3 protein: CASSQTSGGAFLDTQYF
D gene: TRBD2; clone size: .; J gene: TRBJ2-1; V gene: TRBV18; CDR3 DNA: TGTGCCAGCTCACCACTAGCGGGAGGGGACAATGAGCAGTTCTTC; CDR3 protein: CASSPLAGGDNEQFF
D gene: .; clone size: .; J gene: TRBJ1-1; V gene: TRBV19; CDR3 DNA: TGTGCCAGTAGTTCATGGGGCTCTGAAGCTTTCTTT; CDR3 protein: CASSSWGSEAFF
D gene: .; clone size: .; J gene: TRBJ1-2; V gene: TRBV6-5; CDR3 DNA: TGTGCCAGCAGACCGACAGGCAGAGTCTATGGCTACACCTTC; CDR3 protein: CASRPTGRVYGYTF
D gene: .; clone size: .; J gene: TRBJ2-2; V gene: TRBV9; CDR3 DNA: TGTGCCAGCAGCTCCAGTACAATTAGCGAGTTGGACGGGGAGCTGTTTTTT; CDR3 protein: CASSSSTISELDGELFF
D gene: .; clone size: .; J gene: TRBJ1-5; V gene: TRBV21-1; CDR3 DNA: TGTGCCAGCAGCCCACACCCCCAGCATTTT; CDR3 protein: CASSPHPQHF
D gene: TRBD2; clone size: few; J gene: TRBJ2-7; V gene: TRBV5-8; CDR3 DNA: TGTGCCAGCAGCCGGGGACTAGGGAACTACGAGCAGTACTTC; CDR3 protein: CASSRGLGNYEQYF
D gene: .; clone size: few; J gene: TRBJ2-4; V gene: TRBV4-1; CDR3 DNA: TGCGCCAGCAGCCAAGTATTCGCCGCAATCGGCATTCAGTACTTC; CDR3 protein: CASSQVFAAIGIQYF
D gene: TRBD1; clone size: few; J gene: TRBJ1-1; V gene: TRBV30; CDR3 DNA: TGTGCCTGGAGTATACGACAGGGAACTGAAGCTTTCTTT; CDR3 protein: CAWSIRQGTEAFF
D gene: .; clone size: .; J gene: TRBJ2-7; V gene: TRBV7-6; CDR3 DNA: TGTGCCAGCAGCTTAGATTCAGGGTTCCACGAGCAGTACTTC; CDR3 protein: CASSLDSGFHEQYF
D gene: TRBD1; clone size: .; J gene: TRBJ1-4; V gene: TRBV15; CDR3 DNA: TGTGCCACCAGCTACCCTTATCCCGAGGGGGCAGCTAATGAAAAACTGTTTTTT; CDR3 protein: CATSYPYPEGAANEKLFF
D gene: TRBD1; clone size: .; J gene: TRBJ1-5; V gene: TRBV7-6; CDR3 DNA: TGTGCCAGCAGCTCGAAAGGGACAGACTATAGCAATCAGCCCCAGCATTTT; CDR3 protein: CASSSKGTDYSNQPQHF
D gene: .; clone size: .; J gene: TRBJ2-5; V gene: TRBV5-6; CDR3 DNA: TGTGCCAGCAGCTTGGTCGGAGAGACCCAGTACTTC; CDR3 protein: CASSLVGETQYF
D gene: .; clone size: .; J gene: TRBJ1-1; V gene: TRBV19; CDR3 DNA: TGTGCCAGTACGGGCACTGAAGCTTTCTTT; CDR3 protein: CASTGTEAFF
D gene: .; clone size: few; J gene: TRBJ2-5; V gene: TRBV30; CDR3 DNA: TGTGCCTGGACCTCCGGCGTGACCCCGACAGGAGAGACCCAGTACTTC; CDR3 protein: CAWTSGVTPTGETQYF
D gene: .; clone size: .; J gene: TRBJ2-3; V gene: TRBV27; CDR3 DNA: TGTGCCAGCAGTTCCCCCGGCACAGATACGCAGTATTTT; CDR3 protein: CASSSPGTDTQYF
D gene: .; clone size: .; J gene: TRBJ2-7; V gene: TRBV27; CDR3 DNA: TGTGCCAGCAGTTTAATAGGCGGGGTTCCCTACGAGCAGTACTTC; CDR3 protein: CASSLIGGVPYEQYF
D gene: .; clone size: .; J gene: TRBJ1-3; V gene: TRBV5-1; CDR3 DNA: TGCGCCAGCAGCTTGGGGGGCAGTATCTCTGGAAACACCATATATTTT; CDR3 protein: CASSLGGSISGNTIYF
D gene: .; clone size: .; J gene: TRBJ1-2; V gene: TRBV19; CDR3 DNA: TGTGCCACCACGGGGGGGGCCCATTATGGCTACACCTTC; CDR3 protein: CATTGGAHYGYTF
D gene: .; clone size: once; J gene: TRBJ1-1; V gene: TRBV7-7; CDR3 DNA: TGTGCTAGCAGCAGAGAAGTGAACACTGAAGCTTTCTTT; CDR3 protein: CASSREVNTEAFF
D gene: .; clone size: .; J gene: TRBJ1-1; V gene: TRBV2; CDR3 DNA: TGTGCCAGCAGAACGGGGAACACTGAAGCTTTCTTT; CDR3 protein: CASRTGNTEAFF